This T cell receptor beta chain was sequenced for a study of shared clonotypes between healthy human individuals. Study-level results: Naive subsets generally exceeded memory subsets in estimated richness.

The authors divided CD4+ cells into CD45RA+ naive and CD45RA-negative memory subsets. With 6 bases clipped from V and 7 bases from J, the junction kept 10 bases outside the gene matches. The CDR3 is 16 residues long. Germline V CDR1 and CDR2: KGHSH, LQKENI. Execution of the assay was at deep level. Per the original data handling: Filtering differed for immunoSEQ, which gave only junction sequences without quality scores. Data came from immunoSEQ multiplex PCR; TCRdb stores just in-frame clones and leaves some out. The V and J calls and clone size come from that table; D and trimming were worked out from the DNA. The sample contains roughly 2,500,000 clones, roughly 93% of which appear only once. Remarks on this clone: The antigen is unknown.

The specimen sequenced was naive CD4+ T cells from PBMCs. The subset: CD45RA+ positively selected. The V and J genes are TRBV18 and TRBJ2-1; 12 bases match TRBD2. This receptor was identified in a man aged 18 to 29 in good health. Some clones in this sample may be carry-over from other donors' samples. CDR3 bases: TGTGCCAGCTCTCGACTAGCGGGAGAGTGGGGGAATGAGCAGTTCTTC. It translates to CASSRLAGEWGNEQFF.